These 16 T cell receptor beta chains were all obtained from the same sample, sequenced in a study of shared clonotypes between healthy human individuals. The assay was immunoSEQ multiplex PCR, and TCRdb's table has in-frame clones only and misses some. The sample lists about 2.4 million clones; roughly 93% were seen once. The sample was naive CD4+ T cells from PBMCs. This sample's subset: CD45RA+ positively selected. These receptors all stem from a man aged 18-30 years in good health. Some clones in this sample may be carry-over from other donors' samples.

CDR3 DNA: TGTGCCAGCAGCTTAGGGGGTAGCGGGGAGTGGGGCAATGAGCAGTTCTTC. This encodes CASSLGGSGEWGNEQFF. V usage is TRBV7-6 and J usage is TRBJ2-1; TRBD2 agrees at 8 bases. Trimming took 1 base from V and 6 from J; bases not matched to a gene: 11. The CDR3 loop spans 17 amino acids. Germline values: CDR1 SGHVS, CDR2 FNYEAQ.

The chain has TRBV9 and TRBJ2-3, with 7 bases fitting TRBD2. This CDR3 region has 17 residues. Germline CDR1 SGDLS, CDR2 YYNGEE. Losses at the gene ends were 0 bases for V and 0 bases for J; bases not matched to a gene: 7. CDR3 amino acids: CASSVGLAETSTDTQYF. CDR3 in DNA: TGTGCCAGCAGCGTAGGGCTAGCGGAAACTAGCACAGATACGCAGTATTTT.

The V gene is TRBV19, the J gene TRBJ2-6, with unresolved D. The V end lost 8 bases, the J end lost 3 bases, and 8 bases lay between the germline ends. CDR3 length: 13 amino acids. Germline V gives CDR1 LNHDA, CDR2 SQIVND (reference sequence). The CDR3 reads CASRVNGANVLTF. The CDR3 coding sequence is TGTGCCAGTCGGGTGAATGGGGCCAACGTCCTGACTTTC. The full variable domain, with the rest looked up from reference TRBV19 and TRBJ2-6, is DGGITQSPKYLFRKEGQNVTLSCEQNLNHDAMYWYRQDPGQGLRLIYYSQIVNDFQKGDIAEGYSVSREKKESFPLTVTSAQKNPTAFYLCASRVNGANVLTFGAGSRLTVL.

The rearrangement uses TRBV6-1 and TRBJ2-1; D could derive from TRBD1 or TRBD2 (6 bases each). Germline values: CDR1 MNHNS, CDR2 SASEGT. V shed 6 bases and J shed 1 base, with 10 bases lying between them. The CDR3 contains 14 residues. CDR3 coding DNA: TGTGCCAGCAGGGGGGGCGGGTCCTACAATGAGCAGTTCTTC. Amino acids: CASRGGGSYNEQFF.

The chain employs TRBV11-1 and TRBJ2-7, with a possible D match to TRBD2 (6 bases). This CDR3 comprises 12 residues. V lost 4 bases, J lost 3 bases, and 7 bases lay in between. CDR1 is SGHAT, CDR2 FQDESV, per germline (reference sequence). This chain's CDR3 is CASSSDYYEQYF. The CDR3 nucleotides read TGTGCCAGCAGCTCGGACTACTACGAGCAGTACTTC.

The rearrangement uses TRBV5-1 and TRBJ2-2; D unresolved. Deletions cut 2 bases from V and 7 bases from J, with 15 bases between. CDR1 and CDR2 from the germline V gene are SGHRS and YFSETQ. This CDR3 has 15 residues. The CDR3 protein is CASSFRQDVVGELFF. The CDR3 DNA reads as TGCGCCAGCAGCTTCAGGCAGGATGTCGTCGGGGAGCTGTTTTTT.

The chain couples TRBV27 to TRBJ1-5; D not certain. The CDR3 extends over 10 amino acids. Trimming stripped 9 bases from V and 8 bases from J, with 8 bases between. CDR1 is MNHEY and CDR2 is SMNVEV in the germline V gene (reference sequence). CDR3 region: CARRQKPQHF. CDR3 DNA: TGTGCCAGGCGGCAGAAGCCCCAGCATTTT.

This chain uses TRBV6-1 with TRBJ2-7, with D possibly matching TRBD1 (6 bases). Germline V gene lookup returns CDR1 MNHNS and CDR2 SASEGT. V was clipped by 6 bases and J by 0 bases, with 12 bases between them. There are 14 residues in the CDR3. CDR3 coding DNA: TGTGCCAGCAGCCCACAGGGAAGCTCCTACGAGCAGTACTTC. Its protein product is CASSPQGSSYEQYF.

The CDR3 DNA is TGCAGCGGAGGGACTAGCGGAACCCACTACAATGAGCAGTTCTTC. This sequence encodes CSGGTSGTHYNEQFF. The rearrangement uses TRBV29-1 and TRBJ2-1; 11 bases align to TRBD2. CDR3 length equals 15 residues. In germline, CDR1 is SQVTM, CDR2 ANQGSEA. Trimming took 7 bases from V and 3 from J; bases not matched to a gene: 8.

As to this clone: Within the sample, other DNA sequences also encode this same CDR3. The chain joins TRBV7-2 to TRBJ2-7; no definite D call. V dropped 2 bases and J dropped 2 bases, with 4 bases sitting between them. CDR3 size: 12 residues. The germline gives CDR1 SGHTA, CDR2 FQGNSA. Written as DNA, the CDR3 is TGTGCCAGCAGCTTACGGGCCTACGAGCAGTACTTC. Translated, it gives CASSLRAYEQYF.

The rearrangement uses TRBV2 and TRBJ1-1; possibly TRBD1 for D (5 bases). The CDR3 is made up of 13 amino acids. The V end was cut by 7 bases, the J end by 1 base, with 10 bases between. Germline-derived CDR1 and CDR2 are SNHLY and FYNNEI. CDR3 residues: CASKRDGNTEAFF. Written as DNA, the CDR3 is TGTGCCAGCAAGAGGGACGGGAACACTGAAGCTTTCTTT. The full variable domain, its missing parts supplied by reference TRBV2 and TRBJ1-1, is EPEVTQTPSHQVTQMGQEVILRCVPISNHLYFYWYRQILGQKVEFLVSFYNNEISEKSEIFDDQFSVERPDGSNFTLKIRSTKLEDSAMYFCASKRDGNTEAFFGQGTRLTVV.

The J gene is TRBJ2-7, the V gene TRBV4-3; D uncertain. The V end was cut by 0 bases, the J end by 4 bases, with 10 bases between. Germline-derived CDR1 and CDR2 are LGHNA and YSLEER. The CDR3 loop spans 14 amino acids. CDR3 residues: CASSQEELGYEQYF. The CDR3 DNA reads as TGCGCCAGCAGCCAAGAAGAGTTGGGATACGAGCAGTACTTC.

The chain has TRBV18 and TRBJ2-1, with D possibly being TRBD1 (5 bases). This CDR3 is built from 14 residues. Germline CDR1 reads KGHSH; CDR2 reads LQKENI. V was pared by 6 bases and J by 5 bases, with 14 bases between. As DNA, the CDR3 is TGTGCCAGCTCCCACAGGAATATAGACAATGAGCAGTTCTTC. The encoded protein is CASSHRNIDNEQFF.

The rearrangement joins TRBV29-1 to TRBJ2-5, with D perhaps matching TRBD1 or TRBD2 (5 bases each). Germline V gene sequence: CDR1 SQVTM, CDR2 ANQGSEA. This CDR3 has 12 residues. V dropped 5 bases and J dropped 5 bases, with 12 bases sitting between them. The CDR3 sequence is CSVLGAGETQYF. The CDR3 DNA reads as TGCAGCGTTCTCGGGGCAGGCGAGACCCAGTACTTC.

The J gene is TRBJ2-7, the V gene TRBV18; D uncertain. V was shortened by 3 bases and J by 6 bases, with 12 bases between the two germline ends. The CDR3 contains 13 residues. Germline values: CDR1 KGHSH, CDR2 LQKENI. The CDR3, as DNA: TGTGCCAGCTCACCCTTAGACGGAATCGAGCAGTACTTC. Its translation is CASSPLDGIEQYF.

The chain has TRBV5-1 and TRBJ2-7; 7 bases are shared with TRBD2. Germline trimming cut 5 bases from V and 3 bases from J; bases unmatched to any gene: 11. Germline CDR1 and CDR2: SGHRS and YFSETQ. The CDR3 has 15 residues. The CDR3 spells CASRNGTSVFYEQYF. CDR3 DNA: TGCGCCAGCAGGAACGGAACTAGCGTATTCTACGAGCAGTACTTC.